A single sample gave rise to the 15 T cell receptor beta chains below, sequenced in a study of cytomegalovirus exposure and HLA in healthy donors. The protocol was immunoSEQ multiplex PCR, while the TCRdb copy is restricted to in-frame clones and leaves out a portion. The repertoire consists of about 98,000 clones, with around 88% occurring once and the leading ten covering approximately 4%. The sample comprised PBMCs. These receptors came from a woman in her thirties in good health and CMV-seronegative.

V and J are TRBV6-5 and TRBJ2-7, with a tentative D call TRBD1 (5 bases). The CDR3 totals 14 residues. V was cut by 4 bases and J by 5 bases, with 15 bases left in between. Germline loops: CDR1 MNHEY, CDR2 SVGAGI. CDR3 residues: CASSSTVDRNEQYF. The CDR3 bases are TGTGCCAGCAGTTCGACAGTCGACCGGAACGAGCAGTACTTC.

In its sample, this clone was seen once. V is TRBV6-5 and J is TRBJ2-7; 8 positions agree with TRBD1. Germline assignment: CDR1 MNHEY and CDR2 SVGAGI. The length of the CDR3 is 15 residues. V was clipped by 0 bases and J by 4 bases; unmatched bases: 5. The DNA of the CDR3 is TGTGCCAGCAGTTACTCGGGGGACAGGAATTACGAGCAGTACTTC. This codes for CASSYSGDRNYEQYF.

The genes are TRBV5-1 and TRBJ2-7; D possibly corresponds to TRBD1 (6 bases). CDR1 is SGHRS, CDR2 YFSETQ, per germline. V was trimmed by 5 bases and J by 5 bases, leaving 20 bases between them. The CDR3 has 15 residues. The CDR3 is CASSNSEPGVHEQYF. The DNA for the CDR3 is TGCGCCAGCAGTAACAGCGAACCAGGGGTTCACGAGCAGTACTTC.

The V call is TRBV7-8, the J call TRBJ2-2; tentatively, D is TRBD1 (5 bases). CDR1 is SGHVS, CDR2 FQNEAQ, per germline. This CDR3 region has 16 residues. Deletions cut 2 bases from V and 2 bases from J, with 12 bases between. Here the CDR3 reads CASSLSRVSNTGELFF. CDR3 coding DNA: TGTGCCAGCAGCTTATCCAGGGTATCAAACACCGGGGAGCTGTTTTTT.

V usage is TRBV5-1 and J usage is TRBJ2-5; D is perhaps TRBD2 (6 bases). Germline assignment: CDR1 SGHRS and CDR2 YFSETQ. The CDR3 totals 20 residues. Trimming removed 4 bases from V and 3 bases from J, with 31 bases in between. The chain's CDR3 is CASSPTTWLTTGTQKETQYF. In DNA, the CDR3 is TGCGCCAGCAGCCCCACTACATGGCTCACAACCGGGACTCAGAAAGAGACCCAGTACTTC.

This clone was seen a handful of times. V usage is TRBV6-4 and J usage is TRBJ1-1; D uncertain. Trimming removed 4 bases at V and 4 bases at J, with 10 bases between. Germline CDR1 reads MRHNA; CDR2 reads SNTAGT. The CDR3 sequence is 13 residues long. DNA of the CDR3: TGTGCCAGCAGTGTTGATGCGGCCACTGAAGCTTTCTTT. It yields the protein CASSVDAATEAFF.

The chain joins TRBV11-2 to TRBJ1-1; 8 nucleotides align to TRBD1. The germline V gene encodes CDR1 SGHAT and CDR2 FQNNGV. Trimming removed 2 bases from V and 2 bases from J; junction bases left unmatched: 7. The CDR3 sequence is 16 residues long. CDR3 DNA sequence: TGTGCCAGCAGCTTAACTCAGGGGGCCCTTAACACTGAAGCTTTCTTT. Its protein is CASSLTQGALNTEAFF.

The chain couples TRBV7-2 to TRBJ2-3, with D maybe TRBD1 (6 bases). In germline, CDR1 is SGHTA, CDR2 FQGNSA. The CDR3 consists of 15 residues. The germline V and J ends were trimmed by 6 bases and 0 bases, with 13 bases remaining between them. The CDR3 sequence is CASSYDRTSTDTQYF. The CDR3 bases are TGTGCCAGCAGTTACGACAGGACCAGCACAGATACGCAGTATTTT.

The chain combines TRBV29-1 with TRBJ2-7; 8 positions match TRBD1. This CDR3 spans 12 amino acids. Losses at the gene ends were 4 bases for V and 7 bases for J; bases not matched to a gene: 6. Looked up from germline, CDR1 is SQVTM and CDR2 is ANQGSEA. CDR3 sequence: CSVAQGAVEQYF. The CDR3 DNA sequence: TGCAGCGTTGCGCAGGGGGCCGTTGAGCAGTACTTC.

This chain joins TRBV5-1 and TRBJ2-7, with 11 bases that match TRBD2. The V gene end was trimmed by 2 bases and the J gene end by 4 bases; junction bases not matched to a gene: 5. Per germline, CDR1 SGHRS and CDR2 YFSETQ. The CDR3 contains 15 residues. DNA for the CDR3: TGCGCCAGCAGCTTATTGACTAGCGGGGCGTACGAGCAGTACTTC. It yields the protein CASSLLTSGAYEQYF.

This chain uses TRBV6-5 with TRBJ2-5, with a tentative D call TRBD1 (5 bases). Germline CDR1 reads MNHEY; CDR2 reads SVGAGI. The CDR3 runs 13 residues. V lost 6 bases, J lost 5 bases, and 13 bases lay in between. The CDR3 here is CASSPRKGETQYF. The CDR3 DNA is TGTGCCAGCAGCCCACGGAAGGGGGAGACCCAGTACTTC.

This chain joins TRBV19 and TRBJ2-7; the match to TRBD1 covers 7 bases. Germline assignment: CDR1 LNHDA and CDR2 SQIVND (reference sequence). The junction had 12 bases not matched to a gene; V was cut back by 5 bases and J by 5 bases. CDR3 length equals 15 residues. CDR3 in DNA: TGTGCCAGTAGTTCTCCGGGACAGAGGTTACACGAGCAGTACTTC. Protein: CASSSPGQRLHEQYF.

In regard to this clone: Other DNA sequences from this sample encode an identical CDR3 as well. The chain has TRBV5-1 and TRBJ1-2; 7 positions agree with TRBD1. V lost 4 bases to trimming and J lost 5 bases; unmatched junction nucleotides: 5. The germline CDR1 and CDR2 sequences are SGHRS and YFSETQ. The CDR3 is 13 amino acids. CDR3 region: CASSPGTAYGYTF. CDR3 sequence (DNA): TGCGCCAGCAGCCCGGGGACAGCTTATGGCTACACCTTC.

CDR3 sequence reads: CASRRGNGNTEAFF. CDR3 in DNA: TGCGCCAGCAGACGCGGCAACGGGAACACTGAAGCTTTCTTT. The gene calls are TRBV5-1 and TRBJ1-1; D unresolved. Germline values: CDR1 SGHRS, CDR2 YFSETQ. The germline V and J ends were trimmed by 5 bases and 1 base, with 12 bases remaining between them. There are 14 residues in the CDR3.

J is TRBJ2-1 and V is TRBV6-5; 14 bases match TRBD2. Germline V gene data show CDR1 as MNHEY and CDR2 as SVGAGI. The CDR3 sequence is 15 residues long. J lost 9 bases, V lost 4 bases, and 5 bases had no gene match. CDR3 bases: TGTGCCAGCAGTTCCTGGACTAGCGGGGGGATTGAGCAGTTCTTC. Its protein product is CASSSWTSGGIEQFF.